This T cell receptor beta chain was sequenced in a study of CD8 T cells in Susac syndrome (dated by TCRdb to the late 2010s). Notes on the research overall: The study used repertoire sequencing to test whether antigen drove CD8+ T cell activation and differentiation in Susac syndrome. Overall study results and their limits: The number of individuals in the TCR sequencing and HLA analysis was acknowledged as relatively small.

In regard to this clonotype: The antigen it binds to is not known. Per-base quality was not reported, and no clone a single base away is much larger than it.

The CDR3 runs 13 residues from the cysteine to the phenylalanine. Kept here is only the CDR3 DNA, which spans 39 bases and is read in frame from base 1. The trim is 6 bases for V and 3 bases for J, with a gap of 9 bases between the germline ends. Peripheral blood CD8+ and CD4+ T cells from healthy donors, Susac syndrome patients and multiple sclerosis patients were profiled by high-throughput TCR beta sequencing. The multiple sclerosis controls were treatment-naive patients who had stable or active relapsing-remitting disease and met the revised McDonald criteria. Bulk CD8+ and CD4+ T cells were purified by magnetic negative isolation, whereas CD8+ TEMRA cells were enriched by FACS. Blood was collected in EDTA tubes and processed within 24 hours, with PBMCs isolated through density gradient centrifugation. PBMCs intended for TCR sequencing were cryopreserved in liquid nitrogen and thawed later in a water bath at 37 degrees C. A purity of at least 90% was achieved for sorted or isolated CD4+, CD8+ and CD8+ TEMRA cells.

RNA was extracted using the RNeasy kit, and roughly 0.5 to 1 ug of the RNA was reverse transcribed with random hexamers. TCR beta CDR3 regions were amplified with the immunoSEQ multiplex PCR assay covering 54 Vbeta and 13 Jbeta segments. To correct PCR amplification bias, a synthetic template baseline was used for both primer optimization and computational correction. The authors' analysis ran thus. Reads were annotated to V, D and J genes according to IMGT and were analyzed with immunoSEQ Analyzer, with only productive sequences retained. Clonality was computed as one minus Shannon entropy normalized by log2 of the number of productive unique sequences. For each patient and control, public and private clones were evaluated within the 100 most prevalent clones. Clones were defined as Susac-specific when absent from the healthy and MS cohorts, from approximately 1,100 published viral clones and from other ImmuneACCESS disease sequences. In-frame beta chains were kept once TCRdb had trimmed the public reads at Q25 with fastp and called clones with MiXCR. Under each unique CDR3 protein, matching rows form one entry showing the most common genes and DNA. What appears here as the V and J calls and clone size reflects TCRdb's work, not the paper's. Across this sample there are 71,000 or so distinct CDR3 sequences, with roughly 95% seen only once. Jointly, the top ten make up 0.1% to 0.12% of the sample.

The chain employs TRBV12-3 or TRBV12-4 and TRBJ1-3, with TRBD1 tentatively as D gene (5 bases match). Material for sequencing was CD4+ T cells from PBMCs. The receptor comes from a human donor with multiple sclerosis. For the CDR3, the sequence is CASSTGLGNTIYF. Here is the DNA: TGTGCCAGCAGCACGGGACTTGGAAACACCATATATTTT.